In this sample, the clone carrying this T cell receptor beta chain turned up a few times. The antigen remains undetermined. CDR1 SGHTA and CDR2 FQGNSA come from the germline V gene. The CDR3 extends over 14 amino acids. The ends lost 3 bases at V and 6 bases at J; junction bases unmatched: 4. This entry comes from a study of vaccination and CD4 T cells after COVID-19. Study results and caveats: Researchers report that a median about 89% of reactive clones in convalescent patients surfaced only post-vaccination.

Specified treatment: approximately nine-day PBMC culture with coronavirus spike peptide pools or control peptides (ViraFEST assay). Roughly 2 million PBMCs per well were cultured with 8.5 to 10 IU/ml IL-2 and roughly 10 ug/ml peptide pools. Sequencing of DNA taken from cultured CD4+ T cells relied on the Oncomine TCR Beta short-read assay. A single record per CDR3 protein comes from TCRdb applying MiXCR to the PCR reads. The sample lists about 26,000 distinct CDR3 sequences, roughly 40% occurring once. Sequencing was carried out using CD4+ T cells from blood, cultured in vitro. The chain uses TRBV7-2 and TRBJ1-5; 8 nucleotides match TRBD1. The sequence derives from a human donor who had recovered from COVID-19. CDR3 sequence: CASSFRQGAQPQHF. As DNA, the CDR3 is TGTGCCAGCAGCTTTCGCCAGGGGGCTCAGCCCCAGCATTTT.